The source of this TCR beta chain is a study of T cell repertoires in cytomegalovirus infection. Study-level background: Public TCR beta signatures marked donors with CMV infection and the matching HLA.

MiXCR, applied by TCRdb to the reads, yields one record per CDR3 protein. The top ten hold roughly 53% of the sample, which has 45,000 to 55,000 distinct CDR3 sequences, roughly 19% seen once. The CDR3 is 12 residues long. The V end was cut by 4 bases, the J end by 6 bases, with 7 bases between. CDR1 is MNHEY and CDR2 is SVGAGI in the germline V gene. Findings and limits, study-wide: Individuals carrying CMV plus the relevant HLA were identified by cumulative frequency of public TCR beta families.

The table lists this clonotype with many counts. Its specificity is unknown. The sample consisted of CD8+ T cells from cultured PBMCs, taken from culture after CMV antigen stimulation. This sequence joins TRBV6-5 and TRBJ2-1; D gene ambiguous. This clonotype was obtained from a human donor in good health (CMV status not recorded). Some clones in this sample may be carry-over from other donors' samples. CDR3 in DNA: TGTGCCAGCAGTTTTAAGGGCAATGAGCAGTTCTTC. Translation: CASSFKGNEQFF.